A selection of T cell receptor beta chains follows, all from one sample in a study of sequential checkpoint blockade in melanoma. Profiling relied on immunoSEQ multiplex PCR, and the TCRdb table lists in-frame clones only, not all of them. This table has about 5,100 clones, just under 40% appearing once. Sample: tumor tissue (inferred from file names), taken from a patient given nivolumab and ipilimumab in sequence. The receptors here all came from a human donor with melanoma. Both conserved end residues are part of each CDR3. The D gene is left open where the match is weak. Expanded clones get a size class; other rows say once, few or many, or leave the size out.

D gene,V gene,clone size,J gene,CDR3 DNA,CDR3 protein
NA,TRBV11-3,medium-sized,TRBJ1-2,NA,CASSLFLFINYGYTF
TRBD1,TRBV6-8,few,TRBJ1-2,TGTGCCAGCAGTTACTCGGTTTTACAGGGGCGCCCCTATGGCTACACCTTC,CASSYSVLQGRPYGYTF
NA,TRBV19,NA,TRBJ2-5,TGTGCCAGTAGTATCTGGCTCTTTCTTGGGGAGACCCAGTACTTC,CASSIWLFLGETQYF
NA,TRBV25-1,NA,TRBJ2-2,TGTGCCAGCAGTGGGACGGAGCCTGAAAGGGGCGGGGAGCTGTTTTTT,CASSGTEPERGGELFF
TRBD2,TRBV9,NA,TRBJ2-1,TGTGCCAGCAGCGGGATTAGCGGGAGCTCCTACAATGAGCAGTTCTTC,CASSGISGSSYNEQFF
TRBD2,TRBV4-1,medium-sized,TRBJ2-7,TGCGCCAGCAGCCTCTTTTTGCGGGAGACCTCCTACGAGCAGTACTTC,CASSLFLRETSYEQYF
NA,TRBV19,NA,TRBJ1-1,TGTGCCAGCTGGACATCGATGAACACTGAAGCTTTCTTT,CASWTSMNTEAFF
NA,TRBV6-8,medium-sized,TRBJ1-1,TGTGCCACCCAAACTCCGACAGCGAAGACTATGAACACTGAAGCTTTCTTT,CATQTPTAKTMNTEAFF
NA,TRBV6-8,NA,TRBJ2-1,TGTGCCATCTGGTCTGGTGGATCTGAGCAGTTCTTC,CAIWSGGSEQFF
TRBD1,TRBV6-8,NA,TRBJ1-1,TGTGCCAGCATCAACCGGGACAGGAACACTGAAGCTTTCTTT,CASINRDRNTEAFF
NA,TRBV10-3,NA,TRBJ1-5,TGTGCCATAGACCCTGAGGGCCGCAAGTCGGGACAGCCCCAGCATTTT,CAIDPEGRKSGQPQHF
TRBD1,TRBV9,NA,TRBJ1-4,TGTGCCAGCAGCGTAGGAGGGACAGGGTATCAGGGTGAAAAACTGTTTTTT,CASSVGGTGYQGEKLFF
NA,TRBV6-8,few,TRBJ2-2,TGTGCCAGCAGGTTAAGGTTAGGCGGGGAGCTGTTTTTT,CASRLRLGGELFF
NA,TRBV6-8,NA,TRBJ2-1,TGTGCCAGCAGTTCTGGGAGCTCCTACAATGAGCAGTTCTTC,CASSSGSSYNEQFF
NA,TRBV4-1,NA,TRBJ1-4,TGCGCCAGCAGCATGGGGGGGTGGGCGGATGAAAAACTGTTTTTT,CASSMGGWADEKLFF
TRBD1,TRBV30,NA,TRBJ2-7,TGTGCCTGGAGCCGAGGGACAGGGGGATCCTACGAGCAGTACTTC,CAWSRGTGGSYEQYF
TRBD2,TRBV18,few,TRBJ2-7,TGTGCCAGCTCACCACCGACGGCTAGCGGTTCCTCCTACGAGCAGTACTTC,CASSPPTASGSSYEQYF
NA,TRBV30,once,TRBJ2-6,TGTGCCCATACACGGGGGGCGGATGGGGCCAACGTCCTGACTTTC,CAHTRGADGANVLTF
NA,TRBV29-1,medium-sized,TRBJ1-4,TGCAGCGGCGGACGGACGGATGAAAAACTGTTTTTT,CSGGRTDEKLFF
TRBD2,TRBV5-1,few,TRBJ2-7,TGCGCCAGCAGCCAAGGGTCGGCGGGAGGGTACTCCTACGAGCAGTACTTC,CASSQGSAGGYSYEQYF
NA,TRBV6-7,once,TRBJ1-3,TGTGCCAGCCTTAGTGGAAACACCATATATTTT,CASLSGNTIYF
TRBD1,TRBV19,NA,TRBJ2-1,TGTGCCAGTAGTCCGGGACAGGGAGCCTACAATGAGCAGTTCTTC,CASSPGQGAYNEQFF
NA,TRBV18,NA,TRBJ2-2,TGTGCCAGCTCAAGACGGTTGGAAGCGAACACCGGGGAGCTGTTTTTT,CASSRRLEANTGELFF
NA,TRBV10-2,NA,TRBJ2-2,TGCGCCAGCGGAGGAGGCACCGGGGAGCTGTTTTTT,CASGGGTGELFF
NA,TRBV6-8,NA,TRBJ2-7,TGTGCCAGCAGTCCATCCTGGGAGGTGAAGACCTACGAGCAGTACTTC,CASSPSWEVKTYEQYF
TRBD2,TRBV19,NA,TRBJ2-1,TGTGCCAGTAGTTTTTTCAGCGGGGGATCAAATGAGCAGTTCTTC,CASSFFSGGSNEQFF
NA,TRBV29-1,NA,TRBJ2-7,TGCAGCGTTGAAGTCCCGGGTCCGGGCGAGCAGTACTTC,CSVEVPGPGEQYF
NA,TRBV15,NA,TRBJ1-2,TGTGCCACCAGCAGAGTTTTTCGAGGCAGGGTCGGCTACACCTTC,CATSRVFRGRVGYTF
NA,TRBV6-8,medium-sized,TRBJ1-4,TGTGCCAGCAGACGCGGACAAAGGCTTAATGAAAAACTGTTTTTT,CASRRGQRLNEKLFF
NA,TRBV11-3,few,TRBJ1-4,TGTGCCAGCAGCTACGTCCCAACTAATGAAAAACTGTTTTTT,CASSYVPTNEKLFF
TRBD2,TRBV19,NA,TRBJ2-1,TGTGCCAGTAGTATGGGGACTAGCGGCAATGAGCAGTTCTTC,CASSMGTSGNEQFF
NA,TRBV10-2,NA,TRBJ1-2,TGCGCCAGCAGTGAGTTCATCGTAAGGTCAGGCTACACCTTC,CASSEFIVRSGYTF
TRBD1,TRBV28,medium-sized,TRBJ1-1,TGTGCCAGCAGTTCAGGGGGTTCGAACACTGAAGCTTTCTTT,CASSSGGSNTEAFF
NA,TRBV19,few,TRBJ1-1,TGTGCCAGTAGGGGAGGTGACAGACAAGCTTTCTTT,CASRGGDRQAFF
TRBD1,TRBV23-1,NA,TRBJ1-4,TGCGCCAGCAGCTCCGGGACAGCCTACCAAACTAATGAAAAACTGTTTTTT,CASSSGTAYQTNEKLFF
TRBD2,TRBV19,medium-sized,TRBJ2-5,TGTGCCAGTAGTATCGGACTAGTCGGGACCCAGTACTTC,CASSIGLVGTQYF
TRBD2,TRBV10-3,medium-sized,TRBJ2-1,TGTGCCATCAGTGAGTCCATAACTAGCGGCGACAATGAGCAGTTCTTC,CAISESITSGDNEQFF
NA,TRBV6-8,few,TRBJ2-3,TGTGCCAGCAGTGAGGGACTCCAAAATACGCAGTATTTT,CASSEGLQNTQYF
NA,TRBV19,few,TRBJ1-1,TGTGCCAGTACAGTCAACACTGAAGCTTTCTTT,CASTVNTEAFF
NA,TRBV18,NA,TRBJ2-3,TGTGTTACCCGGGCGAGGGGCACAGATACGCAGTATTTT,CVTRARGTDTQYF
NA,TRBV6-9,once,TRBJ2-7,TGTGCCAGCAGTTATTACCACGAGCAGTACTTC,CASSYYHEQYF
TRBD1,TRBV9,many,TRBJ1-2,TGTGCCAGCAGCGTGGACAGGGCTCGGGATGGCTACACCTTC,CASSVDRARDGYTF
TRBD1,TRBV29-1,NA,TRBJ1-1,TGCAGCGTGTGGACAGGGCTGAACACTGAAGCTTTCTTT,CSVWTGLNTEAFF
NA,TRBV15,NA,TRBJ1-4,TGTGCCACCAGCCCGGGATTCGGTAATGAAAAACTGTTTTTT,CATSPGFGNEKLFF
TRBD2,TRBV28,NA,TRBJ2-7,TGTGCCAGCAGTTTATGGGGGGCGGGAGGGCCACCCTACGAGCAGTACTTC,CASSLWGAGGPPYEQYF
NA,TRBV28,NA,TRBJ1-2,TGTGCCAGCAGTTTTTCGGGGGGAGTTGACGGCTACACCTTC,CASSFSGGVDGYTF